This T cell receptor (beta chain) was observed in a study of blood T cell repertoires in COVID-19. Study information: The study drew acute and convalescent COVID-19 samples from the United States, Italy and Spain. PBMCs, B-cell-depleted T cells, or T cells provided the cDNA or gDNA that made up the material.

One Seattle source followed patients from active infection through their disease course. Authors' methods: Amplified reference gene primers provided the basis for estimating nucleated cell counts. Some clones are missing from TCRdb's copy, which holds only in-frame ones; the method was immunoSEQ multiplex PCR. Clone size and V and J calls were adopted from that table, with D and trimming inferred from the DNA. This sample has 150,000 to 200,000 clones; over 85% occur once, and the top ten carry around 2%. This CDR3 has 14 amino acids. Per germline, CDR1 LGHNA and CDR2 YSLEER. V gave up 2 bases and J gave up 8 bases; unmatched junction bases: 8.

This rearrangement joins TRBV4-3 to TRBJ1-1, with 7 bases identical to TRBD1. Sample: peripheral blood. This sequence was found in a woman aged 60-75 years with COVID-19, enrolled during active disease. CDR3 in DNA: TGCGCCAGCAGCCAATCCCAGGGGGGCACAGAAGCTTTCTTT. It encodes CASSQSQGGTEAFF.